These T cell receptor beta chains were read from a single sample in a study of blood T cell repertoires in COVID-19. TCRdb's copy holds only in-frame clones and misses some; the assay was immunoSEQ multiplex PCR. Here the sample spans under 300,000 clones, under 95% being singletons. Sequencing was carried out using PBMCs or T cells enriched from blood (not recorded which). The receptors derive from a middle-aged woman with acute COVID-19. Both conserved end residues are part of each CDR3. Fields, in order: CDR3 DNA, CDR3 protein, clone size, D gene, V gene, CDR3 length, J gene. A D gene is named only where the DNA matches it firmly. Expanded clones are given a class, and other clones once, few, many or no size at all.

DNA: TGTGCCAGCAGTGAAAGATCCGGAGGACGAAACCGAAATTCACCCCTCCACTTT
CDR3: CASSERSGGRNRNSPLHF
size: -
D: -
V: TRBV2
length: 18
J: TRBJ1-6

DNA: TGTGCCAGTAGGGGACAGTGGATAAATCAGCCCCAGCATTTT
CDR3: CASRGQWINQPQHF
size: -
D: TRBD1
V: TRBV19
length: 14
J: TRBJ1-5

DNA: TGTGCCATCAGTGGGCAGGGCATCCACGAGCAGTACTTC
CDR3: CAISGQGIHEQYF
size: once
D: -
V: TRBV10-3
length: 13
J: TRBJ2-7

DNA: TGTGCCAGCAGCCCCGGGGGTAGCGGGGGACCCGCCCGCGAGACCCAGTACTTC
CDR3: CASSPGGSGGPARETQYF
size: -
D: TRBD2
V: TRBV3-1/TRBV3-2
length: 18
J: TRBJ2-5

DNA: TGCGCCAGCAGCCAAGAACGGGGAACAGGGTTCGAATCTGGAAACACCATATATTTT
CDR3: CASSQERGTGFESGNTIYF
size: -
D: -
V: TRBV4-1
length: 19
J: TRBJ1-3

DNA: TGTGCCAGTAGCGACAGTCACGCACTCTATGGCTACACCTTC
CDR3: CASSDSHALYGYTF
size: -
D: -
V: TRBV19
length: 14
J: TRBJ1-2

DNA: TGTGCCAGCAGGCCTGAGGGGGCGGAGGGCAATCAGCCCCAGCATTTT
CDR3: CASRPEGAEGNQPQHF
size: -
D: TRBD1
V: TRBV2
length: 16
J: TRBJ1-5

DNA: TGTGCCAGCAGTTTCAAGCGGGGGGCCTACGAGCAGTACTTC
CDR3: CASSFKRGAYEQYF
size: -
D: TRBD2
V: TRBV27
length: 14
J: TRBJ2-7

DNA: TGTGCCAGCAGCTTAGCGAAAAGGGGGCTTGGCACAGATACGCAGTATTTT
CDR3: CASSLAKRGLGTDTQYF
size: -
D: TRBD1
V: TRBV7-8
length: 17
J: TRBJ2-3

DNA: TGTGCCAGTAGTACCACAGGGTTTAATCAGCCCCAGCATTTT
CDR3: CASSTTGFNQPQHF
size: once
D: -
V: TRBV19
length: 14
J: TRBJ1-5

DNA: TGTGCCAGCAGCCAAGGGCAGGCCCTGTGGCAGTACTTC
CDR3: CASSQGQALWQYF
size: -
D: -
V: TRBV3-1/TRBV3-2
length: 13
J: TRBJ2-5

DNA: TGTGCCAGCAGCAAGTCGGGCAGGGATGGGAAGTGGGGCAATCAGCCCCAGCATTTT
CDR3: CASSKSGRDGKWGNQPQHF
size: -
D: -
V: TRBV21-1
length: 19
J: TRBJ1-5

DNA: TGTGCCAGCAGACAAACAGGAGACCCTGGAAACACCATATATTTT
CDR3: CASRQTGDPGNTIYF
size: -
D: -
V: TRBV7-9
length: 15
J: TRBJ1-3

DNA: TGCGCCAGCAGCTCGACAGGGTTGAACACTGAAGCTTTCTTT
CDR3: CASSSTGLNTEAFF
size: -
D: TRBD1
V: TRBV5-1
length: 14
J: TRBJ1-1

DNA: TGTGCCACCATGTTTGGCAGCTTTCAGGTCCGGTACCAAGAGACCCAGTACTTC
CDR3: CATMFGSFQVRYQETQYF
size: -
D: -
V: TRBV24-1
length: 18
J: TRBJ2-5